This TCR beta chain emerged from a study of early T cells in non-severe SARS-CoV-2 infection. Across the whole study: From unsorted whole blood, bulk RNA was sequenced, and the chains remained unpaired.

The V end lost 4 bases, the J end lost 5 bases, and 8 bases lay between the germline ends. In germline, CDR1 is SNHLY, CDR2 FYNNEI. The CDR3 runs to 12 residues. Worth noting for this clonotype: What it recognizes is unknown.

Separate cDNA molecules each had unique molecular identifiers attached to them. TCRdb reprocessed the 5' RACE reads via MiXCR and lists one record per CDR3 protein. The sample has about 64,000 distinct CDR3 sequences; 20% are singletons. Study conclusions and caveats: Missing private and CD4 specificities, VDJdb matching favored anti-spike CD8 responses.

This receptor was taken from an adult who was a healthcare worker with PCR-confirmed SARS-CoV-2 infection or an uninfected control (not recorded which). This material consisted of whole blood, taken at baseline. This chain connects TRBV2 to TRBJ2-5, with a tentative D call TRBD2 (6 bases). In DNA form, the CDR3 reads TGTGCCAGCAGTGGGGGACTGGAGACCCAGTACTTC. Translating gives CASSGGLETQYF. Looking up the rest from reference TRBV2 and TRBJ2-5 gives the full variable domain: EPEVTQTPSHQVTQMGQEVILRCVPISNHLYFYWYRQILGQKVEFLVSFYNNEISEKSEIFDDQFSVERPDGSNFTLKIRSTKLEDSAMYFCASSGGLETQYFGPGTRLLVL.